The rows below give T cell receptor beta chains drawn from one sample of a study of T cells in Graves' hyperthyroidism and ophthalmopathy. TCRdb ran MiXCR on the multiplex PCR reads and lists one entry per CDR3 protein. The table shows roughly 300,000 distinct CDR3 sequences, with over 11% occurring only once. Sequenced: blood. All receptors derive from a woman in her 30s with Graves' hyperthyroidism. Each CDR3 is given with its conserved first and last residue. The D gene is left open where the match is weak. The size field is filled for only some rows; it gives once, few, many or a size class.

>.|TRBJ2-7|TRBV5-5|TRBD2
TGTGCCAGCAGCTCCGGGAGGTTGGGCGGCGGGCTGAACTACGAGCAGTACTTC
CASSSGRLGGGLNYEQYF
>many|TRBJ2-1|TRBV29-1|.
TGCAGCGTTGAAAGGGGGGGTATGGGAGGGGGTGAGCAGTTCTTC
CSVERGGMGGGEQFF
>.|TRBJ2-3|TRBV5-1|TRBD1
TGCGCCAGCAGCTCCTTACGGACAGGGGATACGCAGTATTTT
CASSSLRTGDTQYF
>.|TRBJ1-5|TRBV5-1|TRBD1
TGCGCCAGCAGCTTGGGGGACAGACCCAATCAGCCCCAGCATTTT
CASSLGDRPNQPQHF
>few|TRBJ2-5|TRBV6-5|.
TGTGCCAGCAGGTTTAGATGGGAGACCCAGTACTTC
CASRFRWETQYF
>many|TRBJ1-5|TRBV19|.
TGTGCCAGTAGTATTGGCGGGGGGTATAGCAATCAGCCCCAGCATTTT
CASSIGGGYSNQPQHF
>.|TRBJ2-4|TRBV6-1|TRBD1
TGTGCCAGCAGTGAAGGGGTTCCAGGGGGCTTGACGGCCAAAAACATTCAGTACTTC
CASSEGVPGGLTAKNIQYF
>.|TRBJ2-7|TRBV2|.
TGTGCCACCTTCTCCGGGGTCTCCTACGAGCAGTACTTC
CATFSGVSYEQYF
>.|TRBJ2-1|TRBV12-3/TRBV12-4|TRBD2
TGTGCCAGCAGTTACTACGTCGGGGGGGTCAATGAGCAGTTCTTC
CASSYYVGGVNEQFF
>.|TRBJ1-5|TRBV19|.
TGTGCCAGTAGCGGGAGGACCAAGGGGAATCAGCCCCAGCATTTT
CASSGRTKGNQPQHF
>.|TRBJ2-4|TRBV4-1|.
TGCGCCAGCAGCCAGGAAAACATTCAGTACTTC
CASSQENIQYF
>many|TRBJ1-4|TRBV15|.
TGTGCCACCAGCAGAGATGGCCCAACGGATGAAAAACTGTTTTTT
CATSRDGPTDEKLFF
>few|TRBJ2-7|TRBV3-1|.
TGTGCCAGCAGTTTGACGAGGGGCTCCTACGAGCAGTACTTC
CASSLTRGSYEQYF
>many|TRBJ1-5|TRBV28|.
TGTGCCAGCAGTTTTACTCCCCCCGTGGGGCAGCCCCAGCATTTT
CASSFTPPVGQPQHF
>few|TRBJ2-1|TRBV15|TRBD2
TGTGCCACCAGCAGAGGGCTAGCGGGAGGATACAATGAGCAGTTCTTC
CATSRGLAGGYNEQFF
>once|TRBJ2-5|TRBV10-3|.
TGTGCCATCAGCGAACCGGGGATGGTTGCGGAGACCCAGTACTTC
CAISEPGMVAETQYF
>.|TRBJ2-1|TRBV20-1|TRBD1
TGCAGTGCTAAAGAAAGGGGGCGGAATTACAATGAGCAGTTCTTC
CSAKERGRNYNEQFF
>.|TRBJ2-7|TRBV27|.
TGTGCCAGCAGTTTTGGGCAGGGAGTCGACGAGCAGTGCTTC
CASSFGQGVDEQCF
>few|TRBJ2-3|TRBV7-9|.
TGTGCCAGCGGCAGTGCTAGCTCCCGTCTTTCAGATACGCAGTATTTT
CASGSASSRLSDTQYF
>many|TRBJ2-7|TRBV28|.
TGTGCCAGCAGTTCCGGGGTAAAATACGAGCAGTACTTC
CASSSGVKYEQYF
>.|TRBJ1-2|TRBV18|TRBD1
TGTGCCAGCTCAAACCGGGACAGGGGGGCGCTGGATGGCTACACCTTC
CASSNRDRGALDGYTF
>few|TRBJ2-5|TRBV9|.
TGTGCCAGCAGCGTAGCCCAAAGCCAAGAGACCCAGTACTTC
CASSVAQSQETQYF
>.|TRBJ1-6|TRBV9|.
TGTGCCAGCAGCATCCGGGACTATAATTCACCCCTCCACTTT
CASSIRDYNSPLHF
>once|TRBJ1-4|TRBV18|.
TGTGCCAGCTCACCAGAATTGAGGGGAGAAAAACTGTTTTTT
CASSPELRGEKLFF
>.|TRBJ2-7|TRBV6-1|TRBD1
TGTGCCAGCAGTGCCGGGACAGGGGGCCCCTACGAGCAGTACTTC
CASSAGTGGPYEQYF
>few|TRBJ2-7|TRBV27|.
TGTGCCAGCAGTTCGGGGCCCTGGGGCGAGCAGTACTTC
CASSSGPWGEQYF
>many|TRBJ2-1|TRBV28|TRBD2
TGTGCCAGCAGTCCGGGACAGCCGGGACTAGCGGTTGCCTACAATGAGCAGTTCTTC
CASSPGQPGLAVAYNEQFF
>.|TRBJ2-1|TRBV6-1|TRBD2
TGTGCCAGTCTAGCGGGAGCGAGAAATGAGCAGTTCTTC
CASLAGARNEQFF
>many|TRBJ2-7|TRBV6-1|TRBD1
TGTGCCAGCATCCTAGGGGGCTTGCTACTCGGCGAGCAGTACTTC
CASILGGLLLGEQYF
>many|TRBJ2-1|TRBV11-2|.
TGTGCCAGCAGCCAAAGTCGGCAGTCCAATGAGCAGTTCTTC
CASSQSRQSNEQFF
>many|TRBJ1-2|TRBV28|.
TGTGCCAGCAGTCCTCGGACAGCCTTCTATGGCTACACCTTC
CASSPRTAFYGYTF
>many|TRBJ1-5|TRBV2|.
TGTGCCAGCAGCTTCAGGGGAGTTCAGCCCCAGCATTTT
CASSFRGVQPQHF
>.|TRBJ1-2|TRBV30|TRBD1
TGTGCCTGGATCGGACAGGGGGCAAGCTATGGCTACACCTTC
CAWIGQGASYGYTF
>many|TRBJ2-3|TRBV11-2|.
TGTGCCAGCAGCTTAGATCCCCGACTTGGTGATACGCAGTATTTT
CASSLDPRLGDTQYF
>many|TRBJ2-3|TRBV7-2|.
TGTGCCAGCAGCAAAGACGGCTGGAACACAGATACGCAGTATTTT
CASSKDGWNTDTQYF
>many|TRBJ1-1|TRBV6-1|.
TGTGCCAGCAGTCTGGCGGGGGGCACTGAAGCTTTCTTT
CASSLAGGTEAFF
>many|TRBJ2-7|TRBV7-9|.
TGTGCCAGCAGCCTCGGGACGGAAGCCTACGAGCAGTACTTC
CASSLGTEAYEQYF
>.|TRBJ2-2|TRBV7-3|.
TGTGCCAGCGCTTACGCGAGGGAGGCCGGGGAGCTGTTTTTT
CASAYAREAGELFF
>many|TRBJ1-2|TRBV24-1|.
TGTGCCACCAGTGACGGGACTGCAAACTTCTATGGCTACACCTTC
CATSDGTANFYGYTF
>many|TRBJ2-1|TRBV27|TRBD1
TGTGCCAGCAGACCGGGACAGGGGGTACAAAGGCAGTTCTTC
CASRPGQGVQRQFF
>few|TRBJ2-1|TRBV6-2/TRBV6-3|TRBD2
TGTGCCAGCAAGGCGGGACTAGAGAGGGCCAATGAGCAGTTCTTC
CASKAGLERANEQFF
>many|TRBJ1-5|TRBV2|TRBD1
TGTGCCAGCAGTGGGGGACAGGGGGTTCAGCCCCAGCATTTT
CASSGGQGVQPQHF
>few|TRBJ2-5|TRBV6-6|.
TGTGCCAGCAGTTACCTACAGTTGGGGGAGACCCAGTACTTC
CASSYLQLGETQYF
>many|TRBJ1-1|TRBV27|.
TGTGCCAGCAGTGGACGGTCCGTAACTGAAGCTTTCTTT
CASSGRSVTEAFF
>many|TRBJ1-2|TRBV7-9|TRBD1
TGTGCCAGCAGGCGGGACAGCGGATTCTATGGCTACACCTTC
CASRRDSGFYGYTF
>.|TRBJ2-7|TRBV3-1|.
TGTGCCAGCAGCCGGGGGCGGGCCGACTTCTACGAGCAGTACTTC
CASSRGRADFYEQYF
>.|TRBJ2-7|TRBV20-1|TRBD2
TGCAGTGCTAGTCCCAGCGGGAGCGCTACCTACGAGCAGTACTTC
CSASPSGSATYEQYF
>.|TRBJ2-2|TRBV12-3/TRBV12-4|.
TGTGCCAGCTGTTTACTTCTGGTGGGGGAGCTGTTTTTT
CASCLLLVGELFF